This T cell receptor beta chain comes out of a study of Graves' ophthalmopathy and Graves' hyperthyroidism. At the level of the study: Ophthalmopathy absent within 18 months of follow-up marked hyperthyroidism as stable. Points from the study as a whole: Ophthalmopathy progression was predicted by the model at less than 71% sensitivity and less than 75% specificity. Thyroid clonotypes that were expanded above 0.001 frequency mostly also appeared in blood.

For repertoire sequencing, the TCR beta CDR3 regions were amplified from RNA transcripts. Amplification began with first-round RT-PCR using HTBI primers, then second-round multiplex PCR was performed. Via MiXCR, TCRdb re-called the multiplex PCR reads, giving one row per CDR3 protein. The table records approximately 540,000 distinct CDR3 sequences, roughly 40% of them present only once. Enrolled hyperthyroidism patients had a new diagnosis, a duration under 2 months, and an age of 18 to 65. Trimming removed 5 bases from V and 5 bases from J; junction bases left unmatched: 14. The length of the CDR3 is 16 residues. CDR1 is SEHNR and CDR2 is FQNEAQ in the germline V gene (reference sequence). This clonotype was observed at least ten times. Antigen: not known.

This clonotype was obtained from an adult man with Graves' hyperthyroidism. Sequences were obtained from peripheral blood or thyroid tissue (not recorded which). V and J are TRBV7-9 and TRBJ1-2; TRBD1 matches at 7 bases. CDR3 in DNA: TGTGCCAGCAGCCCCCGGACAGGAGGAAACAAATATGGCTACACCTTC. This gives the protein CASSPRTGGNKYGYTF. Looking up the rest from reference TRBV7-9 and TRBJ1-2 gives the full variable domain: DTGVSQNPRHKITKRGQNVTFRCDPISEHNRLYWYRQTLGQGPEFLTYFQNEAQLEKSRLLSDRFSAERPKGSFSTLEIQRTEQGDSAMYLCASSPRTGGNKYGYTFGSGTRLTVV.